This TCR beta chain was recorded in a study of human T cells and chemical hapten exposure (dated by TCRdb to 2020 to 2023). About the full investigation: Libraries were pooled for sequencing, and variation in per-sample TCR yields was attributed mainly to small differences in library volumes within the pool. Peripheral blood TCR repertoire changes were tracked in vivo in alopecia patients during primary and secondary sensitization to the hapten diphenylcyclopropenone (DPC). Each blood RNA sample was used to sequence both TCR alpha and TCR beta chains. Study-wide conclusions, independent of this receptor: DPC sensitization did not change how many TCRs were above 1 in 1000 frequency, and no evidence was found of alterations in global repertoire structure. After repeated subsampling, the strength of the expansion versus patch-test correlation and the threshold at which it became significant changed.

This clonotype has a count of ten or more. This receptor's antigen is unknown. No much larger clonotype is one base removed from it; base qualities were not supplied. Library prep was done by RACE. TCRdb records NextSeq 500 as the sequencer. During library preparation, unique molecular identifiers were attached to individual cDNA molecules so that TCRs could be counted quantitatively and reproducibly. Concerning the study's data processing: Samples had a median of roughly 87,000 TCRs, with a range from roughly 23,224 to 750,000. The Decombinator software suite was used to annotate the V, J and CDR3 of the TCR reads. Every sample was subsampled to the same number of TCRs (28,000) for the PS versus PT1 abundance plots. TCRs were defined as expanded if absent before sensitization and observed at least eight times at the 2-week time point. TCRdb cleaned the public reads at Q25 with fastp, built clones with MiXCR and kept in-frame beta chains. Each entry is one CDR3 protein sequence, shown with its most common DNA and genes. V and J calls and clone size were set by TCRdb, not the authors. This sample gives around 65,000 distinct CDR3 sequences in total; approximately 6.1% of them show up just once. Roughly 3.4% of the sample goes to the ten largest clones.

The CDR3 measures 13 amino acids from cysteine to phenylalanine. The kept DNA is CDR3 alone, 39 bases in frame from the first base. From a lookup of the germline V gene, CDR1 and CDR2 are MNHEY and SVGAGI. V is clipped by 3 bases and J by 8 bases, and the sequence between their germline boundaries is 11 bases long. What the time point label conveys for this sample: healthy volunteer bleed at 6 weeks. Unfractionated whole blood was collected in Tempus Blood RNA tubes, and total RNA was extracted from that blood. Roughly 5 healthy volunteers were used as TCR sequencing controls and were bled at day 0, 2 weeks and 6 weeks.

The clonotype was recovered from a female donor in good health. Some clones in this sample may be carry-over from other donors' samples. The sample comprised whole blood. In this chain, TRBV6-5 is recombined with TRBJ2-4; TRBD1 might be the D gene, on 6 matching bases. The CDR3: CASSYLQGYIQYF. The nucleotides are TGTGCCAGCAGTTATTTACAGGGATACATTCAGTACTTC.